Below, 22 T cell receptor beta chains from the same sample are listed, as sequenced in a study of beta chain features in type 1 diabetes. All of the isolated RNA was reverse transcribed, so expressed TCRB transcripts were sequenced. Generated by immunoSEQ multiplex PCR, the TCRdb table keeps only in-frame clones and is missing some. The sample lists around 70,000 clones; roughly half were seen once. Notes on the study in general: The study found moderately but significantly shorter TCRB CDR3s in all four CD4+ subsets of Type 1 diabetes patients.

Antigens for these TCRs are unknown. Sample: central memory CD4+ T cells from blood. These receptors were obtained from a man aged 25-45 years with type 1 diabetes.

V is TRBV7-9 and J is TRBJ2-7, with 9 bases aligning to TRBD2. V was pared by 5 bases and J by 0 bases, with 11 bases of the junction left unmatched. This CDR3 region has 17 residues. In germline, CDR1 is SEHNR, CDR2 FQNEAQ (reference sequence). The CDR3 loop is CASSRAGRGGSSYEQYF. In DNA form, the CDR3 reads TGTGCCAGCAGCCGAGCAGGGCGGGGGGGGTCCTCCTACGAGCAGTACTTC.

The chain recombines TRBV14 with TRBJ2-5, with 14 bases aligning to TRBD2. CDR3 size: 16 residues. CDR1 SGHDN and CDR2 FVKESK come from the germline V gene. The junction had 5 bases not matched to a gene; V was cut back by 4 bases and J by 4 bases. In DNA, the CDR3 is TGTGCCAGCAGCCTATACGGGACTAGCGGGAGAGAGACCCAGTACTTC. This encodes CASSLYGTSGRETQYF.

This clone was detected only a few times. This chain links TRBV7-9 with TRBJ2-3; TRBD2 matches 8 bases. The CDR3 is made up of 16 amino acids. V was pared by 5 bases and J by 0 bases, with 7 bases of the junction left unmatched. Germline V CDR1 and CDR2: SEHNR, FQNEAQ (reference sequence). This CDR3 reads CASSLVAGHSTDTQYF. The CDR3 nucleotides read TGTGCCAGCAGCCTAGTAGCGGGACATAGCACAGATACGCAGTATTTT.

Only a few counts were recorded for this clone. This chain uses TRBV13 with TRBJ1-1; 7 nucleotides line up with TRBD1. The CDR3 covers 18 residues. V lost 5 bases to trimming and J lost 0 bases; unmatched junction nucleotides: 15. Germline V gene data show CDR1 as PRHDT and CDR2 as FYEKMQ (reference sequence). This CDR3 reads CASSASWTGKRLNTEAFF. In DNA, the CDR3 is TGTGCCAGCAGCGCATCCTGGACAGGCAAACGGCTGAACACTGAAGCTTTCTTT.

The genes are TRBV6-5 and TRBJ1-1; D not resolved. Per germline, CDR1 MNHEY and CDR2 SVGAGI. The CDR3 spans 14 residues. Trimming pared 2 bases from V and 1 base from J, leaving 8 bases between. The CDR3 loop is CASSYVLSNTEAFF. The CDR3 bases are TGTGCCAGCAGTTACGTCCTTTCGAACACTGAAGCTTTCTTT.

This clone has more than one count but fewer than ten. The chain employs TRBV27 and TRBJ2-3, with 7 bases that match TRBD1. Germline CDR1 and CDR2: MNHEY and SMNVEV (reference sequence). This CDR3 is built from 17 residues. Trimming removed 2 bases from V and 0 bases from J; junction bases left unmatched: 8. Here the CDR3 reads CASSLGSGTASTDTQYF. The CDR3 DNA reads as TGTGCCAGCAGTTTAGGCTCGGGGACAGCAAGCACAGATACGCAGTATTTT.

This clone has ten or more counts. The CDR3: CASSHLSGGSLETQYF. The CDR3 nucleotides read TGTGCCAGCAGCCACCTTAGCGGGGGGTCGCTAGAGACCCAGTACTTC. The J gene is TRBJ2-5, the V gene TRBV7-2, with TRBD2 matching 10 bases. There are 16 residues in the CDR3. After removal of 5 bases from V and 4 bases from J, the junction contained 10 bases not matched to a gene. Germline V gene data show CDR1 as SGHTA and CDR2 as FQGNSA.

V is TRBV2 and J is TRBJ1-3, with a weak D call TRBD1 (5 bases). The ends were cut back, 6 bases at V and 9 bases at J, with 12 bases in the middle. The CDR3 runs to 12 residues. From germline, CDR1 is SNHLY and CDR2 FYNNEI. In nucleotides, the CDR3 is TGTGCCAGCAGCCTCGACGGGGGCACCATATATTTT. Its translation: CASSLDGGTIYF.

This clone has a handful of counts. The sample contains more than one DNA sequence encoding this CDR3. The rearrangement links TRBV2 to TRBJ2-3, with a possible D match to TRBD2 (5 bases). The germline V gene encodes CDR1 SNHLY and CDR2 FYNNEI. The CDR3 is 14 amino acids. With 6 bases removed from V and 0 bases from J, the gap between germline ends came to 10 bases. CDR3 amino acids: CASRARGSTDTQYF. The CDR3 nucleotides read TGTGCCAGCAGGGCCCGGGGTAGCACAGATACGCAGTATTTT.

This clone was recorded a few times. This chain connects TRBV7-9 to TRBJ2-1; 9 bases match TRBD2. Per germline, CDR1 SEHNR and CDR2 FQNEAQ (reference sequence). Losses at the gene ends were 5 bases for V and 8 bases for J; bases not matched to a gene: 10. The CDR3 contains 15 residues. CDR3 in amino acids: CASSRRREGRDEQFF. CDR3 sequence (DNA): TGTGCCAGCAGCCGACGGCGGGAGGGCCGGGATGAGCAGTTCTTC. Full variable domain (remainder filled in from reference TRBV7-9 and TRBJ2-1): DTGVSQNPRHKITKRGQNVTFRCDPISEHNRLYWYRQTLGQGPEFLTYFQNEAQLEKSRLLSDRFSAERPKGSFSTLEIQRTEQGDSAMYLCASSRRREGRDEQFFGPGTRLTVL.

This clone was seen a handful of times. The V and J genes are TRBV10-3 and TRBJ2-5; D may be TRBD1 (5 bases). From germline, CDR1 is ENHRY and CDR2 SYGVKD. The CDR3 spans 13 residues. V dropped 0 bases and J dropped 7 bases, with 9 bases sitting between them. DNA of the CDR3: TGTGCCATCAGTGAGTCCAGGGTTGGGACCCAGTACTTC. It yields the protein CAISESRVGTQYF.

Only a few counts were recorded for this clone. The V call is TRBV19, the J call TRBJ2-5; TRBD1 matches 7 bases. V was clipped by 5 bases and J by 2 bases; unmatched bases: 8. This CDR3 is 15 amino acids long. CDR1 is LNHDA and CDR2 is SQIVND in the germline V gene (reference sequence). CDR3 in DNA: TGTGCCAGTAGTGTATCGGACAGGACTCAAGAGACCCAGTACTTC. Its translation is CASSVSDRTQETQYF.

A remark on this clone: This sample also contains other DNA sequences that code for the same CDR3. The V and J genes are TRBV10-3 and TRBJ1-5; weak D call: TRBD1 (5 bases). The V gene's germline CDR1 is ENHRY and CDR2 SYGVKD. This CDR3 contains 14 residues. Trimming took off 0 bases at V and 4 bases at J, with 7 bases between the two ends. In nucleotides, the CDR3 is TGTGCCATCAGTGAGTCGACAGAAAATCAGCCCCAGCATTTT. Encoded protein: CAISESTENQPQHF.

The chain has TRBV11-2 and TRBJ2-5; D gene unclear. Trimming cost V 3 bases and J 2 bases, with 10 bases left between them. This CDR3 has 14 amino acids. CDR1 is SGHAT, CDR2 FQNNGV, per germline. The CDR3 loop reads CASSFNLDQETQYF. Written as DNA, the CDR3 is TGTGCCAGCAGCTTCAACTTAGATCAAGAGACCCAGTACTTC.

The chain links TRBV4-1 to TRBJ1-5; maybe TRBD1 (5 bases). The CDR3 is 15 amino acids. Between the trimmed V and J ends, which lost 0 bases and 4 bases, there was a span of 10 bases. Germline lookup yields CDR1 MGHRA and CDR2 YSYEKL. CDR3 in amino acids: CASSQDSQGNQPQHF. The CDR3 DNA sequence: TGCGCCAGCAGCCAAGATTCGCAGGGTAATCAGCCCCAGCATTTT.

The V and J genes are TRBV4-1 and TRBJ2-7, with D possibly TRBD2 on 6 matching bases. Deletions cut 4 bases from V and 2 bases from J, with 15 bases between. Germline CDR1 reads MGHRA; CDR2 reads YSYEKL. The CDR3 contains 15 residues. The CDR3 sequence: CASSPPGLPAYEQYF. CDR3 in DNA: TGCGCCAGCAGCCCACCGGGACTTCCCGCCTACGAGCAGTACTTC.

This clone was observed a few times. The chain uses TRBV5-1 and TRBJ2-5, with a possible D match to TRBD1 (6 bases). The V end lost 5 bases, the J end lost 4 bases, and 18 bases lay between the germline ends. Per the germline V gene, CDR1 is SGHRS and CDR2 is YFSETQ. The CDR3 consists of 15 residues. CDR3 sequence (DNA): TGCGCCAGCAGACCCTCGGGACAACTGAGAGAGACCCAGTACTTC. Encoded protein: CASRPSGQLRETQYF. Full variable domain (remainder filled in from reference TRBV5-1 and TRBJ2-5): KAGVTQTPRYLIKTRGQQVTLSCSPISGHRSVSWYQQTPGQGLQFLFEYFSETQRNKGNFPGRFSGRQFSNSRSEMNVSTLELGDSALYLCASRPSGQLRETQYFGPGTRLLVL.

This clone was picked up one time. This chain joins TRBV18 and TRBJ2-7; 12 bases are a match to TRBD2. V was pared by 2 bases and J by 0 bases, with 11 bases of the junction left unmatched. The CDR3 length is 19 residues. CDR1 is KGHSH, CDR2 LQKENI, per germline. The CDR3 is CASSPGAGLAGLSSYEQYF. The CDR3 DNA is TGTGCCAGCTCACCAGGTGCGGGACTAGCGGGCCTTAGCTCCTACGAGCAGTACTTC.

The V call is TRBV2, the J call TRBJ1-2; TRBD1 might be the D (5 bases). Trimming shortened V by 3 bases and J by 7 bases, and 18 bases separated the two germline ends. The CDR3 length is 15 residues. The germline V gene has CDR1 SNHLY and CDR2 FYNNEI. CDR3 loop: CASSDRDSVTIGYTF. DNA for the CDR3: TGTGCCAGCAGTGATAGGGACTCGGTGACGATTGGCTACACCTTC.

This clone occurred a few times. The chain carries TRBV6-6 and TRBJ2-7, with D unclear. With 2 bases removed from V and 2 bases from J, the gap between germline ends came to 13 bases. CDR3 length equals 15 residues. CDR1 is MNHNY and CDR2 is SVGAGI in the germline V gene (reference sequence). CDR3 nucleotides: TGTGCCAGCAGTTACCCGCGACTGTCAGCCTACGAGCAGTACTTC. It translates to CASSYPRLSAYEQYF.

This clone was seen a few times. This chain joins TRBV18 and TRBJ2-7; no definite D call. The germline gives CDR1 KGHSH, CDR2 LQKENI. Trimming removed 4 bases at V and 7 bases at J, with 8 bases between. The CDR3 consists of 11 residues. The CDR3 protein is CASSRAQEQYF. The CDR3 DNA follows: TGTGCCAGCTCACGGGCGCAAGAGCAGTACTTC.

This clone was seen more than once but under ten times. V is TRBV6-5 and J is TRBJ1-5, with D maybe TRBD1 (6 bases). Trimming removed 6 bases from V and 6 bases from J, with 15 bases in between. Germline assignment: CDR1 MNHEY and CDR2 SVGAGI. The CDR3 has 14 amino acids. CDR3 protein: CASSPQGMTQPQHF. Here the CDR3 DNA reads TGTGCCAGCAGCCCCCAGGGGATGACTCAGCCCCAGCATTTT.